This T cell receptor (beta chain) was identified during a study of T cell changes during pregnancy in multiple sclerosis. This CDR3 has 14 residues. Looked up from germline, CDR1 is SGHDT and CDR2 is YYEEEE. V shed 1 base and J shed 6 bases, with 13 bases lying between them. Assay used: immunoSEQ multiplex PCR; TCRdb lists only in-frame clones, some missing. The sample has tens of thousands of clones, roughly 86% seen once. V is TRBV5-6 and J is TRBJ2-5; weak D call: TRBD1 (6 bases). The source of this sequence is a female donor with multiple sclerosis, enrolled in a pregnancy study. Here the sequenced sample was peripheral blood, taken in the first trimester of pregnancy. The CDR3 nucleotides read TGTGCCAGCAGCTTGTCCCAGGGGCTGAAGACCCAGTACTTC. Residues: CASSLSQGLKTQYF.